This T cell receptor beta chain was documented in a study of blood T cell repertoires in COVID-19. Data came from immunoSEQ multiplex PCR; TCRdb stores just in-frame clones and leaves some out. The table lists 160,000 or so clones, 80% to 85% of them singletons, with roughly 8% in the top ten. This TCR came from a woman aged 45-60 years who had recovered from COVID-19. Material: PBMCs or T cells enriched from blood (not recorded which).

Here the CDR3 DNA reads TGTGCTAGTGCCCTGGACCGGAAAGTGGAGGGCTATGGCTACACCTTC. Translation: CASALDRKVEGYGYTF. The chain recombines TRBV12-5 with TRBJ1-2; no clear D gene. Trimming shortened V by 7 bases and J by 4 bases, and 22 bases separated the two germline ends. CDR1 is LGHNT and CDR2 is FRNRAP in the germline V gene. The CDR3 is 16 amino acids. Supplemented by reference TRBV12-5 and TRBJ1-2, the full variable domain reads DARVTQTPRHKVTEMGQEVTMRCQPILGHNTVFWYRQTMMQGLELLAYFRNRAPLDDSGMPKDRFSAEMPDATLATLKIQPSEPRDSAVYFCASALDRKVEGYGYTFGSGTRLTVV.